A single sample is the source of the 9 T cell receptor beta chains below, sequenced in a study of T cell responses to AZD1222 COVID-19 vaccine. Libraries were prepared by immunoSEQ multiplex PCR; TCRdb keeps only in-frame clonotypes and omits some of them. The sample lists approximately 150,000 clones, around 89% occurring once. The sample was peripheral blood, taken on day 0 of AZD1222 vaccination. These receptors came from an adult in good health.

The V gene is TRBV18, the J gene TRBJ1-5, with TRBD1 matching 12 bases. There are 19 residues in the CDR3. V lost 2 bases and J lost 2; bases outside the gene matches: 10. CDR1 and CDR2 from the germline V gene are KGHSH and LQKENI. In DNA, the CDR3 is TGTGCCAGCTCACCAGCAGGGACAGGGGGCTCGTGGCGCAATCAGCCCCAGCATTTT. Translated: CASSPAGTGGSWRNQPQHF.

CDR3 in amino acids: CASSSRGAENIQYF. The CDR3 DNA is TGTGCCAGCAGCTCTCGAGGGGCCGAAAACATTCAGTACTTC. This sequence joins TRBV13 and TRBJ2-4; either TRBD1 or TRBD2 may fit D (5 bases each). V was shortened by 4 bases and J by 5 bases, with 12 bases between the two germline ends. The CDR3 sequence is 14 residues long. The V gene's germline CDR1 is PRHDT and CDR2 FYEKMQ (reference sequence).

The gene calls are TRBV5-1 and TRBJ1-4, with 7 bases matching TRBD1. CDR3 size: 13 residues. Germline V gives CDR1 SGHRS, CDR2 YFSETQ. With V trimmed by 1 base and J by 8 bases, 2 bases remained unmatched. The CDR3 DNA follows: TGCGCCAGCAGCTTGAACAGGGGAGAAAAACTGTTTTTT. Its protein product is CASSLNRGEKLFF.

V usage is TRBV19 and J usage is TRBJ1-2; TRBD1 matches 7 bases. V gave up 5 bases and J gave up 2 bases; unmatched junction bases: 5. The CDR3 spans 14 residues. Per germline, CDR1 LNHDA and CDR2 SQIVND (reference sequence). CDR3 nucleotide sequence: TGTGCCAGTAGTCCTGGACAGGCCAACTATGGCTACACCTTC. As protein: CASSPGQANYGYTF.

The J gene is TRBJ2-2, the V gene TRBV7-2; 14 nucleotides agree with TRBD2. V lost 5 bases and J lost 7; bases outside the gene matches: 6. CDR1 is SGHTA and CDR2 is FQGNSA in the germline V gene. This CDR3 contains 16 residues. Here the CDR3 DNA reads TGTGCCAGCAGCCCCTGGACTAGCGGGGGGAGCGGGGAGCTGTTTTTT. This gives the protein CASSPWTSGGSGELFF.

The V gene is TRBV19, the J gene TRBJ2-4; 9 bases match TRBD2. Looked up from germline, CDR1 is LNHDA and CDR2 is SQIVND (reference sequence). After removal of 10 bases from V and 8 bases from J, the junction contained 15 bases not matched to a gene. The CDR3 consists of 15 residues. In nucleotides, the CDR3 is TGTGCCACCATGAAGCAGGCGGGGGGGCGATACATTCAGTACTTC. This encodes CATMKQAGGRYIQYF.

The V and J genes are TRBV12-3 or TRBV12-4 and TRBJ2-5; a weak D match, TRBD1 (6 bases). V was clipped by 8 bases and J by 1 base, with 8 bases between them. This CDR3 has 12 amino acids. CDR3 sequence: CASGQLQETQYF. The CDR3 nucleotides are TGTGCCAGCGGACAGCTCCAAGAGACCCAGTACTTC.

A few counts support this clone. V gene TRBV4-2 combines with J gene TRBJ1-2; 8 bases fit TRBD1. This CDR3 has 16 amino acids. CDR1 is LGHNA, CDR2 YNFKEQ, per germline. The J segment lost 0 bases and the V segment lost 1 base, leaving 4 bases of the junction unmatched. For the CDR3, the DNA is TGTGCCAGCAGCCAAGGGGACAGGCCTTCTAACTATGGCTACACCTTC. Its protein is CASSQGDRPSNYGYTF.

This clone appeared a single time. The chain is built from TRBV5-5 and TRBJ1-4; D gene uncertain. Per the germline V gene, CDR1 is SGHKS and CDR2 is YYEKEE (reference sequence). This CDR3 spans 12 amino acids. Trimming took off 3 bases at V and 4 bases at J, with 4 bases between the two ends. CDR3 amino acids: CASSWINEKLFF. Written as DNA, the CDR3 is TGTGCCAGCAGCTGGATTAATGAAAAACTGTTTTTT.